Below, 17 T cell receptor beta chains from the same sample are listed, as sequenced in a study of identical twins. TCRdb ran MiXCR on the 5' RACE reads and lists one entry per CDR3 protein. This sample has 550,000 to 700,000 distinct CDR3 sequences, with 21% found just once. The same data also contributed to another study, on T cells expressing NK-cell markers.

The sample consisted of PBMCs. All receptors derive from a woman aged 18 to 35 in good health.

The rearrangement joins TRBV7-6 to TRBJ2-7, with 7 bases matching TRBD2. V shed 2 bases and J 7 bases; nucleotides not matched to a gene: 11. The CDR3 is made up of 15 amino acids. The germline gives CDR1 SGHVS, CDR2 FNYEAQ. The CDR3 loop is CASSLLFGRESEQYF. The CDR3 DNA sequence: TGTGCCAGCAGCTTACTTTTTGGGAGGGAGAGTGAGCAGTACTTC. The full variable domain, rest sourced from reference TRBV7-6 and TRBJ2-7, is GAGVSQSPRYKVTKRGQDVALRCDPISGHVSLYWYRQALGQGPEFLTYFNYEAQQDKSGLPNDRFSAERPEGSISTLTIQRTEQRDSAMYRCASSLLFGRESEQYFGPGTRLTVT.

A few counts support this clonotype. The genes are TRBV29-1 and TRBJ1-2; no reliable D call. Trimming removed 7 bases at V and 2 bases at J, with 11 bases between. The germline V gene encodes CDR1 SQVTM and CDR2 ANQGSEA. CDR3 size: 12 residues. CDR3 protein: CSAASGNYGYTF. CDR3 nucleotides: TGCAGCGCAGCGTCGGGGAACTATGGCTACACCTTC.

The sample holds many counts of this clonotype. V usage is TRBV29-1 and J usage is TRBJ2-1; D possibly uses TRBD1 or TRBD2 (6 bases each). Between the trimmed V and J ends, which lost 6 bases and 7 bases, there was a span of 19 bases. The CDR3 is 14 residues long. Germline loops: CDR1 SQVTM, CDR2 ANQGSEA. The CDR3 loop reads CSVGGGGGRNEQFF. CDR3 nucleotide sequence: TGCAGCGTGGGCGGAGGGGGAGGAAGAAATGAGCAGTTCTTC.

This clonotype was seen more than once but under ten times. The genes are TRBV7-3 and TRBJ2-3; no reliable D call. V dropped 5 bases and J dropped 2 bases, with 8 bases sitting between them. The CDR3 is 13 residues long. Germline V gives CDR1 SGHTA, CDR2 FQGTGA. CDR3 residues: CASSTAITDTQYF. The CDR3 DNA sequence: TGTGCCAGCAGCACGGCAATCACAGATACGCAGTATTTT.

This clonotype was found a few times. The chain carries TRBV24-1 and TRBJ2-1, with TRBD1 matching over 9 bases. The CDR3 sequence is 19 residues long. The V segment lost 3 bases and the J segment 2 bases; nucleotides outside the gene matches: 13. Germline V gives CDR1 KGHDR, CDR2 SFDVKD. The DNA of the CDR3 is TGTGCCACCAGTGATGTCCCGGGACAGGGACAGGCGACCTACAATGAGCAGTTCTTC. It encodes CATSDVPGQGQATYNEQFF.

V usage is TRBV12-3 or TRBV12-4 and J usage is TRBJ2-1, with TRBD2 matching 7 bases. With 7 bases clipped from V and 0 bases from J, the junction kept 6 bases outside the gene matches. CDR3 size: 15 residues. The CDR3 nucleotides are TGTGCCAGCACCCATAGCGGGCGCTCCTACAATGAGCAGTTCTTC. Protein sequence: CASTHSGRSYNEQFF.

The chain has TRBV6-5 and TRBJ2-7, with D maybe TRBD2 (5 bases). Germline CDR1 MNHEY, CDR2 SVGAGI. The germline V and J ends were trimmed by 0 bases and 4 bases, with 13 bases remaining between them. The CDR3 has 15 residues. CDR3 loop: CASSYSRARSYEQYF. Written as DNA, the CDR3 is TGTGCCAGCAGTTACTCGAGGGCCCGGTCTTACGAGCAGTACTTC.

This clonotype was observed a few times. The gene calls are TRBV5-1 and TRBJ2-7, with D uncertain. The CDR3 sequence is 14 residues long. Germline CDR1 is SGHRS and CDR2 is YFSETQ. V dropped 1 base and J dropped 1 base, with 9 bases sitting between them. DNA for the CDR3: TGCGCCAGCAGCTTGATTACTGGTTCCTACGAGCAGTACTTC. Its translation: CASSLITGSYEQYF.

The rearrangement links TRBV7-9 to TRBJ2-4, with 8 bases lining up with TRBD2. Germline assignment: CDR1 SEHNR and CDR2 FQNEAQ (reference sequence). V was pared by 4 bases and J by 8 bases, with 10 bases of the junction left unmatched. There are 15 residues in the CDR3. The CDR3 sequence is CASSSTSESWHIQYF. Here the CDR3 DNA reads TGTGCCAGCAGCTCGACTAGCGAATCCTGGCACATTCAGTACTTC. Drawing the rest from reference TRBV7-9 and TRBJ2-4, the complete variable domain is DTGVSQNPRHKITKRGQNVTFRCDPISEHNRLYWYRQTLGQGPEFLTYFQNEAQLEKSRLLSDRFSAERPKGSFSTLEIQRTEQGDSAMYLCASSSTSESWHIQYFGAGTRLSVL.

CDR3 bases: TGCAGTGCTAGAGGGGCGGGTACTTACAATGAGCAGTTCTTC. This gives the protein CSARGAGTYNEQFF. V and J are TRBV20-1 and TRBJ2-1, with a possible D match to TRBD2 (5 bases). Deletions cut 1 base from V and 4 bases from J, with 11 bases between. The CDR3 loop spans 14 amino acids. Germline CDR1 and CDR2: DFQATT and SNEGSKA (reference sequence).

This clonotype has only a few counts. This rearrangement joins TRBV6-5 to TRBJ1-6; a weak D match, TRBD1 (5 bases). Germline V gene sequence: CDR1 MNHEY, CDR2 SVGAGI. With 0 bases removed from V and 9 bases from J, the gap between germline ends came to 12 bases. CDR3 length equals 15 residues. CDR3 DNA: TGTGCCAGCAGTTACTCGGGGCAGGGCGGTTCACCCCTCCACTTT. Protein product: CASSYSGQGGSPLHF.

This chain joins TRBV25-1 and TRBJ2-7; weak D call: TRBD2 (7 bases). Trimming removed 6 bases from V and 0 bases from J, with 15 bases in between. Germline V lookup: CDR1 MGHDK, CDR2 SYGVNS. The CDR3 runs 15 residues. The CDR3 sequence: CASRTGWGGSYEQYF. The CDR3 DNA sequence: TGTGCCAGCAGGACAGGTTGGGGGGGCTCCTACGAGCAGTACTTC.

The chain recombines TRBV7-8 with TRBJ2-2, with D possibly being TRBD2 (6 bases). V lost 1 base and J 5 bases, leaving 11 bases between the germline ends. Germline V gene data show CDR1 as SGHVS and CDR2 as FQNEAQ. The length of the CDR3 is 15 residues. Written as DNA, the CDR3 is TGTGCCAGCAGCTTAGGGCGGGGAGGTACCGGGGAGCTGTTTTTT. Amino acids: CASSLGRGGTGELFF.

This clonotype was found a few times. The CDR3 loop is CASREGLAGVRREQFF. The CDR3 coding sequence is TGTGCCAGCAGGGAGGGACTAGCGGGAGTTCGACGCGAGCAGTTCTTC. V gene TRBV2 combines with J gene TRBJ2-1, with TRBD2 identical over 14 bases. Germline CDR1 SNHLY, CDR2 FYNNEI. The CDR3 is 16 amino acids. The J segment lost 10 bases and the V segment lost 6 bases, leaving 11 bases of the junction unmatched. Full variable domain (outside the CDR3, taken from reference TRBV2 and TRBJ2-1): EPEVTQTPSHQVTQMGQEVILRCVPISNHLYFYWYRQILGQKVEFLVSFYNNEISEKSEIFDDQFSVERPDGSNFTLKIRSTKLEDSAMYFCASREGLAGVRREQFFGPGTRLTVL.

To note about this clonotype: Its ends do not fully match the called genes, so a read error is possible. The J gene is TRBJ2-1, the V gene TRBV4-3; 12 nucleotides agree with TRBD2. This CDR3 is 21 amino acids long. From germline, CDR1 is LGHNA and CDR2 YSLEER. This CDR3 is CAISFPSTSGRPTRSYNEQFF. CDR3 DNA sequence: TGCGCCATCAGCTTCCCTTCTACTAGCGGGAGGCCCACTCGCTCCTACAATGAGCAGTTCTTC.

The chain joins TRBV5-6 to TRBJ2-6; D tentatively fits TRBD1 or TRBD2 (5 bases each). CDR1 is SGHDT and CDR2 is YYEEEE in the germline V gene. CDR3 length equals 20 residues. V lost 4 bases to trimming and J lost 4 bases, with 27 bases between them. DNA for the CDR3: TGTGCCAGCAGCCGCAGGGTCCGGGGACGATTGTCTTCCGGGGCCAACGTCCTGACTTTC. It codes for CASSRRVRGRLSSGANVLTF.

The chain couples TRBV12-3 or TRBV12-4 to TRBJ2-1; maybe TRBD2 (6 bases). V was pared by 3 bases and J by 4 bases, with 13 bases between. This CDR3 comprises 15 residues. The CDR3 bases are TGTGCCAGCAGTTTTGTGTTGGAGGGTTACAATGAGCAGTTCTTC. Translating it yields CASSFVLEGYNEQFF.